Below are 18 T cell receptor beta chains sequenced from a single sample in a study of T cell changes during pregnancy in multiple sclerosis. The protocol was immunoSEQ multiplex PCR, while the TCRdb copy is restricted to in-frame clones and leaves out a portion. The profile covers under 50,000 clones, with around 90% appearing a single time and 0.55% to 0.7% taken by the ten largest. This specimen was CD4+ T cells from peripheral blood mononuclear cells, taken in the first trimester of pregnancy. Receptor source: a female donor with multiple sclerosis, enrolled in a pregnancy study.

V gene TRBV10-3 combines with J gene TRBJ2-7, with D possibly being TRBD2 (6 bases). This CDR3 has 14 residues. The germline CDR1 and CDR2 sequences are ENHRY and SYGVKD. Trimming cost V 7 bases and J 7 bases, with 20 bases left between them. The CDR3: CAINGGSIGVEQYF. The DNA of the CDR3 is TGTGCCATCAACGGAGGGTCAATCGGAGTGGAGCAGTACTTC.

The chain is built from TRBV7-9 and TRBJ2-2; 8 bases are shared with TRBD2. Per germline, CDR1 SEHNR and CDR2 FQNEAQ (reference sequence). V was pared by 6 bases and J by 3 bases, with 3 bases of the junction left unmatched. The CDR3 sequence is 14 residues long. Here the CDR3 reads CASRGGGYTGELFF. The DNA of the CDR3 is TGTGCCAGCAGGGGCGGGGGGTACACCGGGGAGCTGTTTTTT.

V is TRBV28 and J is TRBJ2-7; perhaps TRBD2 as D (6 bases). V lost 6 bases and J 4 bases, leaving 10 bases between the germline ends. The CDR3 contains 12 residues. Germline V gene lookup returns CDR1 MDHEN and CDR2 SYDVKM. The CDR3, as DNA: TGTGCCAGCAGCAGACTAGTTTACGAGCAGTACTTC. Translated, it gives CASSRLVYEQYF.

J is TRBJ2-7 and V is TRBV27; the D gene is possibly TRBD1 (6 bases). Trimming removed 5 bases from V and 3 bases from J, with 17 bases in between. The CDR3 is 15 residues long. Germline loops: CDR1 MNHEY, CDR2 SMNVEV (reference sequence). The CDR3 loop reads CASSRQGTRNYEQYF. The CDR3 nucleotides read TGTGCCAGCAGTCGCCAGGGGACAAGGAACTACGAGCAGTACTTC.

This rearrangement joins TRBV7-2 to TRBJ2-7; 7 bases are a match to TRBD1. V gave up 5 bases and J gave up 2 bases; unmatched junction bases: 6. Germline V gene sequence: CDR1 SGHTA, CDR2 FQGNSA. CDR3 size: 14 residues. CDR3 in amino acids: CASSPSGTAYEQYF. CDR3 coding DNA: TGTGCCAGCAGCCCCTCCGGGACAGCCTACGAGCAGTACTTC.

CDR3 nucleotides: TGTGCCAGCAGCGACCACAGGGCTAGGAGCTCCTACGAGCAGTACTTC. It specifies CASSDHRARSSYEQYF. The chain carries TRBV7-9 and TRBJ2-7, with a possible D match to TRBD1 (6 bases). Trimming left V 5 bases short and J 0 bases short, with 17 bases between. Germline CDR1 is SEHNR and CDR2 is FQNEAQ (reference sequence). CDR3 length equals 16 residues.

J is TRBJ2-3 and V is TRBV7-3, with D tentatively TRBD2 (6 bases). Germline CDR1 reads SGHTA; CDR2 reads FQGTGA. The V and J ends lost 0 bases and 6 bases respectively, with 10 bases between them. The CDR3 sequence is 14 residues long. This CDR3 is CASSLTGLADTQYF. The CDR3 bases are TGTGCCAGCAGCTTAACAGGGCTAGCGGATACGCAGTATTTT.

This chain uses TRBV10-1 with TRBJ2-1; 7 bases line up with TRBD2. The CDR3 runs to 15 residues. Per germline, CDR1 WNHNN and CDR2 SYGVQD (reference sequence). V gave up 5 bases and J gave up 9 bases; unmatched junction bases: 13. CDR3 protein: CASSPLRESPGEQFF. DNA of the CDR3: TGCGCCAGCAGTCCTTTGCGGGAGTCACCTGGTGAGCAGTTCTTC.

The CDR3 spells CASSIDLGGLTDTQYF. The CDR3 nucleotides read TGTGCCAGTAGTATAGATTTGGGCGGACTCACAGATACGCAGTATTTT. This chain connects TRBV19 to TRBJ2-3; D is possibly TRBD2 (5 bases). Germline loops: CDR1 LNHDA, CDR2 SQIVND (reference sequence). The CDR3 has 16 residues. Trimming stripped 0 bases from V and 2 bases from J, with 12 bases between.

The chain joins TRBV7-2 to TRBJ2-1, with 7 bases that match TRBD2. The CDR3 is 14 amino acids. V dropped 6 bases and J dropped 9; count of bases not matched to a gene: 11. Germline V gene data show CDR1 as SGHTA and CDR2 as FQGNSA. In DNA, the CDR3 is TGTGCCAGCAGATTGGTCGGACTAGTGGGTGAGCAGTTCTTC. Amino acid sequence: CASRLVGLVGEQFF.

The genes are TRBV29-1 and TRBJ1-2, with a possible D match to TRBD1 (6 bases). V was trimmed by 6 bases and J by 5 bases, leaving 16 bases between them. Looked up from germline, CDR1 is SQVTM and CDR2 is ANQGSEA. This CDR3 has 13 residues. The CDR3 loop reads CSVSRQAYYGYTF. CDR3 in DNA: TGCAGCGTGTCTCGACAGGCGTATTATGGCTACACCTTC.

The V and J genes are TRBV19 and TRBJ2-1; 11 bases are shared with TRBD2. Germline CDR1 is LNHDA and CDR2 is SQIVND (reference sequence). This CDR3 spans 15 amino acids. Germline trimming cut 5 bases from V and 8 bases from J; bases unmatched to any gene: 8. CDR3 sequence reads: CASSVIAGGSHEQFF. DNA for the CDR3: TGTGCCAGTAGTGTCATAGCGGGAGGGTCGCATGAGCAGTTCTTC.

The chain combines TRBV5-1 with TRBJ2-7; 9 bases map to TRBD1. CDR3 length equals 20 residues. The junction had 18 bases not matched to a gene; V was cut back by 1 base and J by 1 base. Looked up from germline, CDR1 is SGHRS and CDR2 is YFSETQ. The CDR3 nucleotides are TGCGCCAGCAGCTTGAATCCGTGGGACAGGGTTTCTAGCGGATCCTACGAGCAGTACTTC. Its translation: CASSLNPWDRVSSGSYEQYF.

J is TRBJ1-2 and V is TRBV28; 8 nucleotides agree with TRBD1. The germline CDR1 and CDR2 sequences are MDHEN and SYDVKM. Losses at the gene ends were 7 bases for V and 4 bases for J; bases not matched to a gene: 14. This CDR3 region has 16 residues. The CDR3 here is CASTTGGHPNSYGYTF. The DNA of the CDR3 is TGTGCCAGCACAACAGGGGGTCACCCTAATAGCTATGGCTACACCTTC.

This rearrangement joins TRBV4-1 to TRBJ2-1, with 7 positions matching TRBD1. Trimming at V came to 4 bases and at J to 8 bases, leaving 11 bases not matched to a gene. The CDR3 totals 15 residues. Germline CDR1 reads MGHRA; CDR2 reads YSYEKL. The CDR3 DNA sequence: TGCGCCAGCAGCCTGCGCCAGGGGGTAATAGATGAGCAGTTCTTC. Its protein is CASSLRQGVIDEQFF.

CDR3 nucleotide sequence: TGTGCCAGCAGCTTGGACAGGGCTGGAGTTACGGCTTACAATGAGCAGTTCTTC. This sequence encodes CASSLDRAGVTAYNEQFF. The V and J genes are TRBV5-4 and TRBJ2-1; D may be TRBD1 (6 bases). V shed 0 bases and J shed 4 bases, with 20 bases lying between them. The germline CDR1 and CDR2 sequences are SGHNT and YYREEE (reference sequence). The CDR3 contains 18 residues. The full variable domain, in which reference TRBV5-4 and TRBJ2-1 provide the parts outside the CDR3, is ETGVTQSPTHLIKTRGQQVTLRCSSQSGHNTVSWYQQALGQGPQFIFQYYREEENGRGNFPPRFSGLQFPNYSSELNVNALELDDSALYLCASSLDRAGVTAYNEQFFGPGTRLTVL.

The V gene is TRBV10-2, the J gene TRBJ1-4; the match to TRBD1 covers 7 bases. J was trimmed by 6 bases and V by 8 bases; bases with no gene match: 6. Germline values: CDR1 WSHSY, CDR2 SAAADI. This CDR3 has 13 amino acids. The CDR3 coding sequence is TGCGCCAGCGCCAGGGGGGCTCATGAAAAACTGTTTTTT. Encoded protein: CASARGAHEKLFF.

CDR3 nucleotide sequence: TGTGCCAGCAGCCTCTCTCGGACTAGCTCGGATACGCAGTATTTT. It specifies CASSLSRTSSDTQYF. This chain uses TRBV7-2 with TRBJ2-3, with 8 bases fitting TRBD2. Germline CDR1 and CDR2: SGHTA and FQGNSA. The CDR3 length is 15 residues. V shed 5 bases and J 6 bases; nucleotides not matched to a gene: 10.